These T cell receptor beta chains were read from a single sample in a study of identical twins. Via MiXCR, TCRdb re-called the 5' RACE reads, giving one row per CDR3 protein. The data contain 1.5 million to 2 million distinct CDR3 sequences, around 33% of them seen just once; the ten biggest clones take up 0.25% to 0.3%. The specimen sequenced was cord blood. The receptor set was obtained from a newborn girl in good health. The CDR3 runs from the conserved cysteine through the conserved F or W. A D gene is named only where the DNA matches it firmly. The listing skips clone size in some rows; elsewhere it reads once, few, many or a size class.

>TRBJ2-7|TRBV5-1|14|NA|many
CASSLSLASYEQYF
TGCGCCAGCAGCTTGTCGTTGGCCTCCTACGAGCAGTACTTC
>TRBJ2-7|TRBV7-2|13|NA|many
CASSLERNYEQYF
TGTGCCAGCAGCCTTGAAAGAAACTACGAGCAGTACTTC
>TRBJ2-3|TRBV24-1|15|TRBD2|NA
CATSLTSGDTDTQYF
TGTGCCACCAGCCTGACTAGCGGGGACACAGATACGCAGTATTTT
>TRBJ2-1|TRBV5-1|15|TRBD2|NA
CASSSTGLAGDEQFF
TGCGCCAGCAGCTCCACAGGACTAGCGGGAGATGAGCAGTTCTTC
>TRBJ2-6|TRBV6-6|15|NA|many
CASSLHLSGANVLTF
TGTGCCAGCAGCCTACACCTCTCTGGGGCCAACGTCCTGACTTTC
>TRBJ1-5|TRBV20-1|17|NA|NA
CSAIDLDRSGSNQPQHF
TGCAGTGCTATAGACTTGGACCGAAGTGGTAGCAATCAGCCCCAGCATTTT
>TRBJ1-2|TRBV14|14|NA|NA
CASSFGQRFYGYTF
TGTGCCAGCAGCTTCGGACAGAGATTCTATGGCTACACCTTC
>TRBJ2-7|TRBV20-1|14|NA|few
CSASPGTLAYEQYF
TGCAGTGCTAGCCCCGGGACGCTCGCCTACGAGCAGTACTTC
>TRBJ2-4|TRBV20-1|14|NA|NA
CSASDSLAKNIQYF
TGCAGTGCCTCGGACAGCCTAGCCAAAAACATTCAGTACTTC
>TRBJ2-7|TRBV5-1|14|NA|many
CASSLPGEVYEQYF
TGCGCCAGCAGCTTACCAGGGGAGGTCTACGAGCAGTACTTC
>TRBJ2-7|TRBV6-6|14|TRBD1|NA
CASNRDSAGYEQYF
TGTGCCAGCAACCGGGACAGCGCCGGCTACGAGCAGTACTTC
>TRBJ2-5|TRBV2|14|TRBD2|NA
CASRWTSAAETQYF
TGTGCCAGCAGATGGACTAGCGCAGCAGAGACCCAGTACTTC
>TRBJ2-1|TRBV9|15|TRBD2|NA
CASSGGGLAVYEQFF
TGTGCCAGCAGCGGGGGGGGGTTAGCGGTGTATGAGCAGTTCTTC
>TRBJ1-1|TRBV29-1|16|NA|few
CSVSLHQSDRGGEAFF
TGCAGCGTTTCCCTCCACCAGTCGGACCGGGGGGGTGAAGCTTTCTTT
>TRBJ1-2|TRBV12-3/TRBV12-4|13|NA|NA
CASSSSGLGGYTF
TGTGCCAGCAGTTCCTCAGGGTTGGGTGGCTACACCTTC
>TRBJ1-1|TRBV19|13|TRBD1|NA
CASSIQGAIEAFF
TGTGCCAGTAGTATACAGGGGGCGATTGAAGCTTTCTTT
>TRBJ2-7|TRBV27|14|TRBD2|NA
CASRISGVHYEQYF
TGTGCCAGCAGGATTAGCGGGGTCCACTACGAGCAGTACTTC
>TRBJ2-1|TRBV29-1|14|TRBD2|few
CSVSRWGGDNEQFF
TGCAGCGTCTCTCGGTGGGGGGGGGACAATGAGCAGTTCTTC
>TRBJ1-6|TRBV6-5|14|NA|NA
CACSYSGQYSPLHF
TGTGCCTGCAGTTACTCAGGACAGTATTCACCCCTCCACTTT
>TRBJ2-5|TRBV10-3|15|TRBD2|NA
CAISASGGLGETQYF
TGTGCCATCTCAGCTAGCGGGGGACTAGGGGAGACCCAGTACTTC
>TRBJ2-7|TRBV13|13|NA|NA
CASSRTQTYEQYF
TGTGCCAGCTCCCGGACTCAAACCTACGAGCAGTACTTC
>TRBJ2-7|TRBV29-1|11|TRBD1|few
CSGGQGYEQYF
TGCAGCGGGGGACAGGGTTACGAGCAGTACTTC
>TRBJ2-1|TRBV5-1|15|NA|many
CASSLPGGPYNEQFF
TGCGCCAGCAGCTTGCCTGGGGGGCCCTACAATGAGCAGTTCTTC
>TRBJ2-1|TRBV5-1|14|NA|few
CASSAASPYNEQFF
TGCGCCAGCAGCGCCGCCTCCCCCTACAATGAGCAGTTCTTC
>TRBJ2-1|TRBV19|16|TRBD1|NA
CASSRLTGQGSDEQFF
TGTGCCAGTAGTCGGCTCACGGGACAGGGGAGCGATGAGCAGTTCTTC
>TRBJ1-5|TRBV30|15|NA|NA
CAWSVQFNSNQPQHF
TGTGCCTGGAGTGTGCAATTTAATAGCAATCAGCCCCAGCATTTT
>TRBJ2-3|TRBV5-4|16|TRBD1|few
CASSTTGGISTDTQYF
TGTGCCAGCAGTACTACAGGGGGGATCAGCACAGATACGCAGTATTTT
>TRBJ2-7|TRBV11-2|15|TRBD1|NA
CASSLVRTGNHEQYF
TGTGCCAGCAGCTTAGTCCGGACAGGGAACCACGAGCAGTACTTC
>TRBJ2-1|TRBV29-1|15|NA|many
CSVEDRGGIGDEQFF
TGCAGCGTTGAAGATCGCGGCGGGATCGGAGATGAGCAGTTCTTC
>TRBJ1-5|TRBV20-1|14|TRBD1|NA
CSATGDGNNQPQHF
TGCAGTGCCACAGGGGACGGAAACAATCAGCCCCAGCATTTT
>TRBJ2-7|TRBV28|17|TRBD2|many
CASSSGILAGGPYEQYF
TGTGCCAGCAGTTCGGGAATACTAGCGGGAGGGCCTTACGAGCAGTACTTC
>TRBJ1-2|TRBV6-1|15|TRBD1|few
CASRPGTGVAYGYTF
TGTGCCAGCAGACCCGGGACAGGGGTTGCCTATGGCTACACCTTC